This record looks at one TCR beta chain sequence and its context. Its target is not known. These data come from a study of tumor-infiltrating lymphocytes in localized non-small cell lung cancer. Overall study findings and caveats: Only some patients had TCR sequencing, depending on available tissue.

This CDR3 is 17 amino acids long. The V gene's germline CDR1 is LNHDA and CDR2 SQIVND (reference sequence). The data were produced by immunoSEQ multiplex PCR, yet TCRdb's version contains in-frame clones alone and is incomplete. The sample consists of approximately 3,200 clones, 58% of them appearing once. Sequencing was carried out using uninvolved lung tissue not adjacent to the tumor. The clonotype originates from a human donor with non-small cell lung cancer. This chain joins TRBV19 and TRBJ2-5, with D unresolved. The J call may be incorrect, as the DNA end agrees better with TRBJ2-7. CDR3 bases: TGTGCCAGTAGTATTGCGCGACATGAGAAAGACAAATACGAGCAGTACTTC. Amino acid sequence: CASSIARHEKDKYEQYF.